The 19 T cell receptor beta chains presented below share a single source sample, sequenced in a study of blood T cell repertoires in COVID-19. Data came from immunoSEQ multiplex PCR; TCRdb stores just in-frame clones and leaves some out. The sample has roughly 380,000 clones; 89% are singletons. The material sequenced was peripheral blood. These receptors all stem from a woman aged 40 to 49 with COVID-19, enrolled during active disease.

The chain uses TRBV4-3 and TRBJ2-3; 7 positions agree with TRBD2. Losses at the gene ends were 1 base for V and 8 bases for J; bases not matched to a gene: 6. The germline CDR1 and CDR2 sequences are LGHNA and YSLEER. This CDR3 has 14 residues. The CDR3 DNA reads as TGCGCCAGCAGCCAAGCGCGGGGGATAGGTACGCAGTATTTT. Its protein is CASSQARGIGTQYF.

On this clone itself: At the DNA level, this CDR3 is encoded by other sequences in the same sample as well. The chain joins TRBV28 to TRBJ1-5; 7 bases match TRBD1. J gave up 4 bases and V 3 bases, and 3 bases lay outside the gene matches. Per germline, CDR1 MDHEN and CDR2 SYDVKM. The CDR3 loop spans 14 amino acids. The chain's CDR3 is CASSLTGSNQPQHF. The CDR3 DNA sequence: TGTGCCAGCAGTTTGACAGGGAGTAATCAGCCCCAGCATTTT.

Concerning this clone itself: One end of the junction fails to match germline, which may point to a read error. The chain recombines TRBV7-2 with TRBJ1-2, with unresolved D. This CDR3 contains 12 residues. CDR1 is SGHTA, CDR2 FQGNSA, per germline. This CDR3 is CASSLEADYTSF. CDR3 sequence (DNA): TGTGCCAGCAGCTTAGAAGCCGACTACACCTCCTTC.

The genes are TRBV27 and TRBJ1-1; possible D gene TRBD1, 5 bases. From germline, CDR1 is MNHEY and CDR2 SMNVEV (reference sequence). Trimming left V 2 bases short and J 1 base short, with 14 bases between. The CDR3 loop spans 16 amino acids. CDR3 sequence reads: CASSLGRRGGNTEAFF. The CDR3 coding sequence is TGTGCCAGCAGTTTAGGGAGGAGGGGCGGGAACACTGAAGCTTTCTTT.

The gene calls are TRBV12-3 or TRBV12-4 and TRBJ2-7; D might be TRBD1 (6 bases). The CDR3 sequence is 13 residues long. Trimming took 4 bases from V and 1 from J, leaving 8 bases between them. The CDR3 DNA is TGTGCCAGCAGTTGGCAGGGGTCCTACGAGCAGTACTTC. It is translated as CASSWQGSYEQYF.

This rearrangement joins TRBV5-8 to TRBJ2-7; perhaps TRBD2 as D (5 bases). The V and J ends lost 2 bases and 3 bases respectively, with 12 bases between them. The CDR3 has 14 amino acids. Germline V gene lookup returns CDR1 SGHTS and CDR2 YDEGEE. Written as DNA, the CDR3 is TGTGCCAGCAGCTTAAGGACTCACAGCTACGAGCAGTACTTC. Encoded protein: CASSLRTHSYEQYF. The variable domain in full, with the rest retrieved from reference TRBV5-8 and TRBJ2-7, is EAGVTQSPTHLIKTRGQQATLRCSPISGHTSVYWYQQALGLGLQFLLWYDEGEERNRGNFPPRFSGRQFPNYSSELNVNALELEDSALYLCASSLRTHSYEQYFGPGTRLTVT.

This chain joins TRBV18 and TRBJ1-2; D is perhaps TRBD1 (6 bases). V lost 3 bases and J 3 bases, leaving 8 bases between the germline ends. CDR1 KGHSH and CDR2 LQKENI come from the germline V gene. This CDR3 has 13 amino acids. CDR3 nucleotide sequence: TGTGCCAGCTCACCCGCAGGGGACTATGGCTACACCTTC. Protein: CASSPAGDYGYTF.

The genes are TRBV18 and TRBJ1-1; no reliable D call. Germline values: CDR1 KGHSH, CDR2 LQKENI. The CDR3 length is 13 residues. Trimming left V 6 bases short and J 3 bases short, with 11 bases between. The CDR3 spells CASSEVSDTEAFF. CDR3 in DNA: TGTGCCAGCTCCGAGGTTTCGGACACTGAAGCTTTCTTT. The full variable domain, with the rest looked up from reference TRBV18 and TRBJ1-1, is NAGVMQNPRHLVRRRGQEARLRCSPMKGHSHVYWYRQLPEEGLKFMVYLQKENIIDESGMPKERFSAEFPKEGPSILRIQQVVRGDSAAYFCASSEVSDTEAFFGQGTRLTVV.

The V call is TRBV2, the J call TRBJ1-1; perhaps TRBD1 as D (5 bases). The CDR3 extends over 13 amino acids. Trimming left V 6 bases short and J 1 base short, with 9 bases between. The V gene's germline CDR1 is SNHLY and CDR2 FYNNEI. CDR3: CASRYDRNTEAFF. The DNA for the CDR3 is TGTGCCAGCAGATATGACAGGAACACTGAAGCTTTCTTT.

The J gene is TRBJ2-3, the V gene TRBV12-3 or TRBV12-4; D gene uncertain. This CDR3 spans 12 amino acids. Trimming took off 7 bases at V and 5 bases at J, with 10 bases between the two ends. CDR3 amino acids: CASTPRQDTQYF. In DNA form, the CDR3 reads TGTGCCAGCACCCCACGACAAGATACGCAGTATTTT.

The V call is TRBV4-3, the J call TRBJ1-4, with 9 bases matching TRBD1. The CDR3 has 17 residues. Germline assignment: CDR1 LGHNA and CDR2 YSLEER. V was clipped by 3 bases and J by 6 bases; unmatched bases: 11. The CDR3 is CASSQELTGGEDEKLFF. In nucleotides, the CDR3 is TGCGCCAGCAGCCAGGAATTAACAGGGGGCGAGGATGAAAAACTGTTTTTT.

Many counts were recorded for this clone. The V and J genes are TRBV19 and TRBJ1-5; D may be TRBD1 (6 bases). The V end was cut by 9 bases, the J end by 7 bases, with 16 bases between. CDR1 LNHDA and CDR2 SQIVND come from the germline V gene (reference sequence). This CDR3 has 13 amino acids. CDR3 nucleotide sequence: TGTGCCAGCCGACACAGGGATGGACAGCCCCAGCATTTT. Protein: CASRHRDGQPQHF.

V is TRBV9 and J is TRBJ1-2, with D perhaps matching TRBD1 (6 bases). V lost 6 bases to trimming and J lost 2 bases, with 14 bases between them. Germline lookup yields CDR1 SGDLS and CDR2 YYNGEE. This CDR3 is 14 amino acids long. CDR3 sequence: CASTFGQGNYGYTF. CDR3 bases: TGTGCCAGCACTTTCGGGCAGGGGAACTATGGCTACACCTTC.

This chain joins TRBV5-1 and TRBJ2-3; 7 bases fit TRBD2. Germline CDR1 reads SGHRS; CDR2 reads YFSETQ. V gave up 2 bases and J gave up 0 bases; unmatched junction bases: 0. The CDR3 covers 14 residues. The CDR3 DNA is TGCGCCAGCAGCTTTAGCGGGAGCACAGATACGCAGTATTTT. Its translation: CASSFSGSTDTQYF.

The V gene is TRBV7-9, the J gene TRBJ1-1; D gene ambiguous. V lost 0 bases and J 6 bases, leaving 11 bases between the germline ends. The germline CDR1 and CDR2 sequences are SEHNR and FQNEAQ (reference sequence). The CDR3 contains 14 residues. The CDR3 sequence: CASSLAFVSSEAFF. CDR3 bases: TGTGCCAGCAGCTTAGCCTTCGTGAGCTCTGAAGCTTTCTTT.

In regard to this clone: Germline is not matched at one junction end, which may reflect a read error. The genes are TRBV7-7 and TRBJ2-1, with 7 bases matching TRBD1. The CDR3 runs to 13 residues. The germline gives CDR1 SSHAT, CDR2 FNYEAQ (reference sequence). The CDR3 DNA sequence: TGTGCTAGCAGCTTGGGGCAGGGGGATGAGCAGTTCTTC. Translation gives CASSLGQGDEQFF.

This sequence joins TRBV6-1 and TRBJ2-7; 7 bases map to TRBD2. V shed 1 base, J shed 0 bases, and the junction held 0 bases outside the gene matches. The CDR3 is 14 amino acids. In germline, CDR1 is MNHNS, CDR2 SASEGT. CDR3 coding DNA: TGTGCCAGCAGTGAAGTAGCGGGCTCCTACGAGCAGTACTTC. Its translation is CASSEVAGSYEQYF.

The chain is built from TRBV7-2 and TRBJ1-2; D unclear. CDR1 is SGHTA, CDR2 FQGNSA, per germline. The CDR3 extends over 15 amino acids. Trimming removed 5 bases from V and 0 bases from J, with 13 bases in between. The CDR3 sequence: CASSIGQASNYGYTF. CDR3 nucleotide sequence: TGTGCCAGCAGCATAGGGCAGGCCTCTAACTATGGCTACACCTTC.

This clone was observed a few times. This chain links TRBV6-1 with TRBJ1-2; D is undetermined. The CDR3 covers 12 residues. In germline, CDR1 is MNHNS, CDR2 SASEGT. The V gene lost 3 bases and the J gene lost 2 bases, with 4 bases spanning the gap. Written as DNA, the CDR3 is TGTGCCAGCAGTGAGGCCAACTATGGCTACACCTTC. Translating it yields CASSEANYGYTF.